This TCR beta chain derives from a study of blood T cell repertoires in COVID-19. Whole-study context: The cDNA or gDNA used as material had been derived from T cells, B-cell-depleted T cells, or PBMCs.

Germline V CDR1 and CDR2: KGHSH, LQKENI. The CDR3 runs to 14 residues. V was trimmed by 5 bases and J by 5 bases, leaving 10 bases between them. The table came from immunoSEQ multiplex PCR; TCRdb's copy has only in-frame clones and leaves some out. The table records about 320,000 clones, about 90% of them present only once. A single count supports this clone. Sequencing used PBMCs or T cells enriched from blood (not recorded which). This TCR was recovered from a man aged 25 to 40 who had recovered from COVID-19. The chain links TRBV18 to TRBJ1-6; maybe TRBD1 (6 bases). The CDR3 bases are TGTGCCAGCTCATTAGGGGGAGATAATTCACCCCTCCACTTT. It yields the protein CASSLGGDNSPLHF.